This T cell receptor beta chain was found in a study of cytomegalovirus exposure and HLA in healthy donors (dated by TCRdb to 2016 to 2017). For the wider study: According to a later analysis, the 100 to 150 validation repertoires were produced on the same platform as the roughly 700 repertoires of the first cohort. The study aimed to test whether cataloging public T cell receptors could reveal signatures of past pathogen exposure. Along with the roughly 670-subject first cohort, a separate validation cohort of over 90 different subjects was used. High-throughput TCR immunosequencing, statistical association of individual TCRs with disease status, and machine learning were combined to predict cytomegalovirus infection status. Study-wide conclusions, independent of this receptor: Most TCR sequences were observed very rarely across donors, whereas some public TCRs were present in many individuals. In vitro tests confirmed that a few of the cytomegalovirus-associated TCR beta chains recognize cytomegalovirus antigens. In the study, 164 TCR beta chains were listed as associated with cytomegalovirus. The classifier was reported to diagnose cytomegalovirus status with high specificity and sensitivity in both the original cohort and the validation cohort. The validation cohort had no HLA typing available for a later analysis, so co-occurrence within that cohort was assessed over all 120 or so repertoires. A later analysis found that TCRs clustered in the first cohort also tended to co-occur in the roughly 110 validation repertoires, with 94% of cluster scores above 0. The authors suggested that the approach could potentially be extended to other disease states and immunological phenotypes.

The library was prepared using the immunoSEQ multiplex PCR assay. The original pipeline was this. A statistical classification framework was developed to diagnose cytomegalovirus status using the catalog of TCR beta chain sequences. Held by TCRdb, this immuneACCESS table contains in-frame sequences only and omits some clones. Under half of the omission traces to an unresolved V gene where checked; the cause of the rest is unknown. That table furnishes V, J and clone size, whereas the DNA furnished D and trimming. The sample table shows more than 95,000 clones, and over 85% are seen once. The ten largest clones take up under 2% of the sample. In regard to this clone: There is no known antigen for this receptor. Base-call qualities are not available, and no considerably larger clone is one nucleotide away.

The CDR3 contains 13 residues, cysteine and phenylalanine counted. Just the 39-base CDR3 DNA is kept, in frame starting at base 1. The germline V gene gives CDR1 as SQVTM and CDR2 as ANQGSEA. V has 5 bases trimmed and J has 1 base trimmed; junction bases matching no gene number 4. The donors belonged to the validation cohort of over a hundred subjects, which was separate from the roughly 700-subject first cohort. The rearranged segments are TRBV29-1 and TRBJ2-5, and TRBD1 aligns with 7 junction nucleotides. The sequence came from a woman aged 18 to 35 in good health and CMV-seronegative. The sequenced sample was PBMCs. This receptor carries the CDR3 CSVPGQPQETQYF. Read as DNA, the sequence is TGCAGCGTTCCGGGACAGCCCCAAGAGACCCAGTACTTC.